The 26 T cell receptor beta chains reported below all come from one sample, sequenced in a study of vaccination and CD4 T cells after COVID-19. Their recognized antigens are unknown. As to treatment: roughly 10-day PBMC culture with coronavirus spike peptide pools or control peptides (ViraFEST assay). An Oncomine TCR Beta short-read assay was used to sequence the DNA from cultured CD4+ T cells. TCRdb recomputed calls from the PCR reads with MiXCR, one row per CDR3 protein. The sample includes around 12,000 distinct CDR3 sequences, about two fifths of them seen just once. Sequenced: CD4+ T cells from blood, cultured in vitro. The receptors here all came from a human donor who had recovered from COVID-19.

This clonotype was counted between two and nine times. The rearrangement links TRBV30 to TRBJ1-2; D is ambiguous. Germline V gives CDR1 GTSNPN, CDR2 SVGIG (reference sequence). V dropped 0 bases and J dropped 7 bases, with 6 bases sitting between them. This CDR3 contains 11 residues. Here the CDR3 reads CAWSVLTGYTF. CDR3 bases: TGTGCCTGGAGTGTACTGACTGGCTACACCTTC.

In its sample, this clonotype was seen a few times. This rearrangement joins TRBV11-2 to TRBJ2-5, with TRBD1 matching over 9 bases. The CDR3 extends over 14 amino acids. Germline CDR1 and CDR2: SGHAT and FQNNGV. With 5 bases clipped from V and 5 bases from J, the junction kept 6 bases outside the gene matches. The CDR3 DNA is TGTGCCAGCAGCCTTTGGACAGGGGACGAGACCCAGTACTTC. Its protein is CASSLWTGDETQYF. The full variable domain, rest sourced from reference TRBV11-2 and TRBJ2-5, is EAGVAQSPRYKIIEKRQSVAFWCNPISGHATLYWYQQILGQGPKLLIQFQNNGVVDDSQLPKDRFSAERLKGVDSTLKIQPAKLEDSAVYLCASSLWTGDETQYFGPGTRLLVL.

This clonotype was counted a few times. The chain has TRBV7-2 and TRBJ1-5; possibly TRBD1 for D (5 bases). The CDR3 is 13 amino acids. Trimming removed 0 bases from V and 9 bases from J, with 9 bases in between. The germline CDR1 and CDR2 sequences are SGHTA and FQGNSA. CDR3 protein: CASSLAGEVPQHF. CDR3 bases: TGTGCCAGCAGCTTAGCAGGGGAGGTGCCCCAGCATTTT.

This sequence joins TRBV5-6 and TRBJ1-6; 7 nucleotides align to TRBD1. J was trimmed by 8 bases and V by 0 bases; bases with no gene match: 8. Germline CDR1 reads SGHDT; CDR2 reads YYEEEE. The CDR3 loop spans 16 amino acids. In DNA form, the CDR3 reads TGTGCCAGCAGCTTGGATGCGGGGACAGAGCATTCACCCCTCCACTTT. This sequence encodes CASSLDAGTEHSPLHF. Full variable domain (rest looked up from reference TRBV5-6 and TRBJ1-6): DAGVTQSPTHLIKTRGQQVTLRCSPKSGHDTVSWYQQALGQGPQFIFQYYEEEERQRGNFPDRFSGHQFPNYSSELNVNALLLGDSALYLCASSLDAGTEHSPLHFGNGTRLTVT.

Only one count was recorded for this clonotype. The junction departs from the called germline gene at one end, perhaps through a read error. The V call is TRBV20-1, the J call TRBJ2-1; 10 bases line up with TRBD2. Germline V CDR1 and CDR2: DFQATT, SNEGSKA (reference sequence). This CDR3 has 15 residues. For the CDR3, the DNA is TGCAGTGCCAGAGATCTAGCGGGAGCTTTGAATGAGCAGTTCTTC. This encodes CSARDLAGALNEQFF.

In DNA, the CDR3 is TGTGCCAGCAGTCTCCCAGGGCAGAACAACTATGGCTACACCTTC. Translated: CASSLPGQNNYGYTF. This chain uses TRBV12-3 or TRBV12-4 with TRBJ1-2; a possible D gene is TRBD1 (5 bases). The CDR3 is 15 residues long. Trimming cost V 5 bases and J 2 bases, with 15 bases left between them.

The J gene is TRBJ1-3, the V gene TRBV15; D is unclear. Germline CDR1 and CDR2: LNHNV and YYDKDF (reference sequence). This CDR3 has 16 amino acids. V gave up 1 base and J gave up 1 base, with 11 bases separating them. Here the CDR3 reads CATSRGRTGSGNTIYF. As DNA, the CDR3 is TGTGCCACCAGCAGAGGACGGACCGGGTCTGGAAACACCATATATTTT.

This clonotype showed up just a few times. The chain recombines TRBV6-1 with TRBJ1-3; the match to TRBD1 covers 7 bases. Losses at the gene ends were 6 bases for V and 0 bases for J; bases not matched to a gene: 5. The CDR3 is made up of 15 amino acids. CDR1 and CDR2 from the germline V gene are MNHNS and SASEGT. Here the CDR3 DNA reads TGTGCCAGCAGCCGGGACAGCCGCTCTGGAAACACCATATATTTT. Translated: CASSRDSRSGNTIYF.

The chain has TRBV27 and TRBJ1-1; 10 nucleotides agree with TRBD1. Germline CDR1 reads MNHEY; CDR2 reads SMNVEV (reference sequence). This CDR3 comprises 17 residues. Unmatched junction bases numbered 6, after V lost 2 bases and J lost 0 bases. CDR3 loop: CASSLKGTGDLNTEAFF. CDR3 nucleotides: TGTGCCAGCAGTTTAAAGGGGACAGGGGACCTGAACACTGAAGCTTTCTTT.

This clonotype was picked up one time. The chain employs TRBV7-9 and TRBJ1-3, with D perhaps matching TRBD1 (5 bases). This CDR3 spans 13 amino acids. The V gene's germline CDR1 is SEHNR and CDR2 FQNEAQ (reference sequence). V was trimmed by 5 bases and J by 1 base, leaving 6 bases between them. DNA of the CDR3: TGTGCCAGCAGCCGGGGGTCTGGAAACACCATATATTTT. The encoded protein is CASSRGSGNTIYF.

The chain recombines TRBV29-1 with TRBJ1-2; 8 nucleotides align to TRBD1. The CDR3 runs to 14 residues. V lost 4 bases and J lost 7; bases outside the gene matches: 11. The germline CDR1 and CDR2 sequences are SQVTM and ANQGSEA. The CDR3 sequence: CSVGPGGRWSGYTF. CDR3 coding DNA: TGCAGCGTTGGGCCAGGGGGCAGGTGGAGTGGCTACACCTTC.

J is TRBJ1-2 and V is TRBV28, with D perhaps TRBD1 (5 bases). There are 14 residues in the CDR3. Germline V CDR1 and CDR2: MDHEN, SYDVKM. Trimming took off 4 bases at V and 7 bases at J, with 16 bases between the two ends. CDR3 DNA sequence: TGTGCCAGCAGTTCCCCCCACAGGAGCATTGGCTACACCTTC. Residues: CASSSPHRSIGYTF.

This rearrangement joins TRBV27 to TRBJ1-5; D unresolved. Germline V gene data show CDR1 as MNHEY and CDR2 as SMNVEV (reference sequence). The CDR3 loop spans 15 amino acids. Between the trimmed V and J ends, which lost 3 bases and 8 bases, there was a span of 17 bases. The CDR3 DNA reads TGTGCCAGCAGTTTGAAGGCCTCAATCAGCAAGCCCCAGCATTTT. It encodes CASSLKASISKPQHF.

The CDR3 loop is CASSLQGSDTEAFF. The CDR3, as DNA: TGCGCCAGCAGCTTACAGGGGAGTGACACTGAAGCTTTCTTT. V is TRBV5-1 and J is TRBJ1-1; 7 positions match TRBD1. Germline lookup yields CDR1 SGHRS and CDR2 YFSETQ. The CDR3 is made up of 14 amino acids. V shed 2 bases and J 3 bases; nucleotides not matched to a gene: 4.

This clonotype came up a few times. The chain uses TRBV7-9 and TRBJ2-6; 12 bases agree with TRBD1. The CDR3 loop spans 21 amino acids. Trimming at V came to 2 bases and at J to 2 bases, leaving 13 bases not matched to a gene. Germline V lookup: CDR1 SEHNR, CDR2 FQNEAQ (reference sequence). DNA of the CDR3: TGTGCCAGCAGCTTAATGGGTCGAAGGGACAGGGGGCGAGCTGGGGCCAACGTCCTGACTTTC. Translation: CASSLMGRRDRGRAGANVLTF.

This chain joins TRBV7-2 and TRBJ2-3; TRBD2 matches at 8 bases. Trimming at V came to 5 bases and at J to 5 bases, leaving 6 bases not matched to a gene. Germline V gene sequence: CDR1 SGHTA, CDR2 FQGNSA. CDR3 length equals 14 residues. The CDR3 protein is CASSKFTSGDTQYF. The CDR3 bases are TGTGCCAGCAGCAAATTTACTAGCGGAGATACGCAGTATTTT.

This clonotype was observed a few times. The J gene is TRBJ1-3, the V gene TRBV20-1, with D possibly matching TRBD1 (5 bases). The length of the CDR3 is 16 residues. The germline CDR1 and CDR2 sequences are DFQATT and SNEGSKA (reference sequence). With 0 bases removed from V and 0 bases from J, the gap between germline ends came to 12 bases. DNA of the CDR3: TGCAGTGCTAGAGATGTGGGACGAGTCTCTGGAAACACCATATATTTT. Translated: CSARDVGRVSGNTIYF.

CDR3 in DNA: TGTGCCAGCAGTTTGTCCGGACTAGCGGGACCTAAAGAGTACTTC. Translation gives CASSLSGLAGPKEYF. The chain employs TRBV28 and TRBJ2-7, with 12 bases fitting TRBD2. The junction had 11 bases not matched to a gene; V was cut back by 3 bases and J by 11 bases. The length of the CDR3 is 15 residues. From germline, CDR1 is MDHEN and CDR2 SYDVKM.

The V and J genes are TRBV4-1 and TRBJ1-5; D not certain. Germline V lookup: CDR1 MGHRA, CDR2 YSYEKL. The CDR3 is made up of 13 amino acids. Trimming took 0 bases from V and 15 from J, leaving 15 bases between them. Written as DNA, the CDR3 is TGCGCCAGCAGCCAAGATACCCGTAGCACGAGGCATTTT. Its translation: CASSQDTRSTRHF.

The sample holds a few counts of this clonotype. The chain joins TRBV23-1 to TRBJ2-6; D is possibly TRBD2 (6 bases). TRBV23-1 is known as an ORF, though its function is uncertain. Trimming took 4 bases from V and 2 from J, leaving 15 bases between them. CDR3 length: 17 residues. The CDR3 sequence: CASSLAVKRPGANVLTF. As DNA, the CDR3 is TGCGCCAGCAGTCTAGCGGTAAAGAGGCCTGGGGCCAACGTCCTGACTTTC.

The CDR3 DNA is TGTGCCAGCTCACTAACACCAGGGGACCTCTCTGGAAACACCATATATTTT. Protein sequence: CASSLTPGDLSGNTIYF. This rearrangement joins TRBV18 to TRBJ1-3, with D possibly matching TRBD1 (6 bases). CDR3 length: 17 amino acids. Trimming stripped 4 bases from V and 0 bases from J, with 16 bases between. CDR1 and CDR2 from the germline V gene are KGHSH and LQKENI.

This chain uses TRBV29-1 with TRBJ1-3; no clear D gene. The CDR3 sequence is 13 residues long. The V end was cut by 6 bases, the J end by 4 bases, with 13 bases between. The germline V gene has CDR1 SQVTM and CDR2 ANQGSEA. The chain's CDR3 is CSVSEQGGNTIYF. The DNA of the CDR3 is TGCAGCGTCTCGGAGCAAGGGGGAAACACCATATATTTT.

There are a few counts of this clonotype. At one end, the junction sequence differs from germline, possibly due to a read error. The gene calls are TRBV6-1 and TRBJ1-6; D perhaps matches TRBD1 (6 bases). Germline V gives CDR1 MNHNS, CDR2 SASEGT. The CDR3 extends over 14 amino acids. The CDR3: CASSEWQGNSPPHF. CDR3 nucleotides: TGTGCCAGCAGTGAGTGGCAGGGGAATTCACCCCCCCACTTT.

V gene TRBV12-3 or TRBV12-4 combines with J gene TRBJ1-2; D might be TRBD1 (6 bases). V lost 2 bases and J lost 8, with 15 bases in between. This CDR3 has 14 amino acids. CDR3 in amino acids: CASSLSRTAVGYTF. The CDR3, as DNA: TGTGCCAGCAGTTTATCTCGGACAGCCGTCGGCTACACCTTC.

The chain recombines TRBV11-2 with TRBJ2-7; TRBD2 might be the D (6 bases). Trimming left V 4 bases short and J 4 bases short, with 8 bases between. Looked up from germline, CDR1 is SGHAT and CDR2 is FQNNGV. The CDR3 length is 12 residues. CDR3 amino acids: CASSWGRYEQYF. The CDR3 DNA sequence: TGTGCCAGCAGCTGGGGGAGGTACGAGCAGTACTTC.

Only a few counts were recorded for this clonotype. This rearrangement joins TRBV7-8 to TRBJ1-5, with 12 bases aligning to TRBD1. V was clipped by 5 bases and J by 9 bases; unmatched bases: 14. This CDR3 has 17 amino acids. CDR1 SGHVS and CDR2 FQNEAQ come from the germline V gene. CDR3 residues: CASSRAGGQGAEGPQHF. The DNA for the CDR3 is TGTGCCAGCAGCCGAGCCGGGGGACAGGGGGCGGAGGGGCCCCAGCATTTT.